The clone carrying this T cell receptor (beta chain) was recorded a few times. The antigen is unknown. The germline CDR1 and CDR2 sequences are MNHNY and SVGAGI (reference sequence). The V gene end was trimmed by 2 bases and the J gene end by 0 bases; junction bases not matched to a gene: 8. CDR3 length equals 17 residues. The data derive from a study of human T cells and chemical hapten exposure. Overall study findings and caveats: DPC sensitization did not alter TCRs above 1 in 1000 frequency. Expanded TCRs showed more large CDR3 clusters than pre-sensitization or healthy control sets.

TCRdb redid the calling of the RACE reads with MiXCR, one entry per CDR3 protein. Here the sample spans around 350,000 distinct CDR3 sequences, around 5.5% being singletons. Time point described: pre-sensitization, week 0. Noted treatment: therapeutic diphenylcyclopropenone sensitization with weekly scalp DPC. Blood draws preceded each patch test application. Whole blood, unfractionated, served as the material for total RNA extraction. Source: whole blood, taken in connection with sensitization to the hapten diphenylcyclopropenone (DPC). The gene calls are TRBV6-6 and TRBJ2-7, with 9 bases lining up with TRBD1. This clonotype was obtained from a woman younger than 30 with alopecia areata. Some clones in this sample may be carry-over from other donors' samples. The CDR3 reads CASSYPTQGATSYEQYF. The CDR3 DNA is TGTGCCAGCAGTTACCCGACACAGGGGGCGACCTCCTACGAGCAGTACTTC.